The next 24 T cell receptor beta chains were all read from a single sample in a study of shared clonotypes between healthy human individuals. TCRdb's copy holds only in-frame clones and misses some; the assay was immunoSEQ multiplex PCR. The sample lists about 480,000 clones; about three quarters were seen once. Sequencing used PBMCs. Every receptor here comes from a woman aged 40-49 years in good health. Some clones in this sample may be carry-over from other donors' samples.

As for this clone: A read error may explain this, as a much larger clone is one base away. This sequence joins TRBV5-1 and TRBJ1-1; 7 bases map to TRBD1. In germline, CDR1 is SGHRS, CDR2 YFSETQ. CDR3 size: 14 residues. V lost 4 bases to trimming and J lost 0 bases; unmatched junction nucleotides: 3. CDR3 nucleotide sequence: TGCGCCAGCAGCGCGGGACAGATGAACACTGAAGCTTTCTTT. Residues: CASSAGQMNTEAFF.

The chain carries TRBV4-1 and TRBJ1-2; 7 bases match TRBD1. After removal of 1 base from V and 0 bases from J, the junction contained 20 bases not matched to a gene. Germline values: CDR1 MGHRA, CDR2 YSYEKL. The length of the CDR3 is 21 residues. CDR3 sequence (DNA): TGCGCCAGCAGCCAAGGCGGATGGGGTGATCACCGGACAGGTGCTAACTATGGCTACACCTTC. This translates into CASSQGGWGDHRTGANYGYTF.

As to this clone: Other DNA sequences in this sample translate to the same CDR3. This chain joins TRBV11-3 and TRBJ2-3; D perhaps matches TRBD1 (5 bases). CDR1 is SGHNT, CDR2 YENEEA, per germline. Trimming pared 1 base from V and 3 bases from J, leaving 11 bases between. This CDR3 region has 15 residues. The CDR3 reads CASSLGQGLTDTQYF. The CDR3, as DNA: TGTGCCAGCAGCTTAGGGCAGGGCCTGACAGATACGCAGTATTTT. The entire variable domain, with the rest obtained from reference TRBV11-3 and TRBJ2-3, is as follows: EAGVVQSPRYKIIEKKQPVAFWCNPISGHNTLYWYLQNLGQGPELLIRYENEEAVDDSQLPKDRFSAERLKGVDSTLKIQPAELGDSAVYLCASSLGQGLTDTQYFGPGTRLTVL.

The V and J genes are TRBV7-8 and TRBJ2-1; D is possibly TRBD2 (6 bases). The CDR3 has 17 amino acids. CDR1 is SGHVS and CDR2 is FQNEAQ in the germline V gene. Deletions cut 4 bases from V and 1 base from J, with 17 bases between. For the CDR3, the DNA is TGTGCCAGCAGCTCTGTACTCGGGGGAAGGTCCTACAATGAGCAGTTCTTC. Its protein product is CASSSVLGGRSYNEQFF.

To note about this clone: A read error is possible here, since a much larger clone lies one base away. The V gene is TRBV7-9, the J gene TRBJ1-2; D is ambiguous. CDR3 length: 14 amino acids. V lost 1 base to trimming and J lost 0 bases, with 6 bases between them. Germline CDR1 reads SEHNR; CDR2 reads FQNEAQ (reference sequence). CDR3 protein: CASSLGPANYGYTF. The CDR3 DNA follows: TGTGCCAGCAGCTTAGGGCCAGCTAACTATGGCTACACCTTC.

The chain couples TRBV18 to TRBJ2-1, with 9 nucleotides matching TRBD2. Germline trimming cut 2 bases from V and 6 bases from J; bases unmatched to any gene: 8. CDR1 KGHSH and CDR2 LQKENI come from the germline V gene. This CDR3 contains 16 residues. The CDR3 nucleotides read TGTGCCAGCTCACCAAGCAATAGCGGGAGTAGCAATGAGCAGTTCTTC. This codes for CASSPSNSGSSNEQFF.

This clone was picked up one time. This chain connects TRBV27 to TRBJ2-7, with 9 bases fitting TRBD1. Germline-derived CDR1 and CDR2 are MNHEY and SMNVEV (reference sequence). This CDR3 region has 15 residues. With V trimmed by 6 bases and J by 4 bases, 10 bases remained unmatched. The CDR3: CASSRGTGRSYEQYF. Written as DNA, the CDR3 is TGTGCCAGCAGCCGAGGGACAGGGCGATCTTACGAGCAGTACTTC.

The rearrangement uses TRBV5-1 and TRBJ2-2; tentatively, D is TRBD1 or TRBD2 (5 bases each). V was pared by 0 bases and J by 4 bases, with 7 bases between. The germline CDR1 and CDR2 sequences are SGHRS and YFSETQ. The CDR3 runs to 14 residues. The CDR3 protein is CASSLDGGTGELFF. The CDR3 bases are TGCGCCAGCAGCTTGGATGGGGGCACCGGGGAGCTGTTTTTT. The full variable domain, in which reference TRBV5-1 and TRBJ2-2 provide the parts outside the CDR3, is KAGVTQTPRYLIKTRGQQVTLSCSPISGHRSVSWYQQTPGQGLQFLFEYFSETQRNKGNFPGRFSGRQFSNSRSEMNVSTLELGDSALYLCASSLDGGTGELFFGEGSRLTVL.

This chain uses TRBV5-4 with TRBJ2-2, with 9 bases matching TRBD1. Germline V gives CDR1 SGHNT, CDR2 YYREEE (reference sequence). V lost 10 bases and J lost 6; bases outside the gene matches: 7. The CDR3 totals 13 residues. The CDR3 DNA is TGTGCCGCCGGGACAGGGAGGGCCGGGGAGCTGTTTTTT. Translating gives CAAGTGRAGELFF.

As to this clone: At the DNA level, this CDR3 is encoded by other sequences in the same sample as well. The chain is built from TRBV11-2 and TRBJ2-7; D is unclear. CDR1 and CDR2 (germline): SGHAT, FQNNGV. The CDR3 has 13 residues. Between the trimmed V and J ends, which lost 3 bases and 1 base, there was a span of 7 bases. The CDR3, as DNA: TGTGCCAGCAGCTTCCCCGGATCCTACGAGCAGTACTTC. Encoded protein: CASSFPGSYEQYF.

The V call is TRBV30, the J call TRBJ1-1, with TRBD1 as a possible D gene (5 bases). V gave up 5 bases and J gave up 6 bases, with 10 bases separating them. The CDR3 loop spans 11 amino acids. Germline V gives CDR1 GTSNPN, CDR2 SVGIG (reference sequence). Here the CDR3 DNA reads TGTGCCTGGGGGACGGGGCCTGAAGCTTTCTTT. Its protein is CAWGTGPEAFF.

This clone was recorded only once. The rearrangement uses TRBV5-5 and TRBJ1-3, with D maybe TRBD1 (6 bases). The CDR3 sequence is 15 residues long. The germline gives CDR1 SGHKS, CDR2 YYEKEE (reference sequence). The ends were cut back, 1 base at V and 1 base at J, with 9 bases in the middle. In nucleotides, the CDR3 is TGTGCCAGCAGCTTGCAGGGGAGGTCTGGAAACACCATATATTTT. Protein product: CASSLQGRSGNTIYF.

This rearrangement joins TRBV6-1 to TRBJ2-3; the match to TRBD1 covers 7 bases. With 3 bases clipped from V and 0 bases from J, the junction kept 12 bases outside the gene matches. CDR1 is MNHNS, CDR2 SASEGT, per germline. The CDR3 runs to 18 residues. CDR3 coding DNA: TGTGCCAGCAGTGAGAGGGGGCCAATCTACTCTAGCACAGATACGCAGTATTTT. Translating it yields CASSERGPIYSSTDTQYF.

The CDR3 sequence is CASSLWGARSGANVLTF. Written as DNA, the CDR3 is TGTGCCAGCAGTTTATGGGGGGCCCGATCCGGGGCCAACGTCCTGACTTTC. The chain uses TRBV28 and TRBJ2-6, with a tentative D call TRBD1 (6 bases). Between the trimmed V and J ends, which lost 0 bases and 4 bases, there was a span of 13 bases. The CDR3 consists of 17 residues. The germline gives CDR1 MDHEN, CDR2 SYDVKM. The full variable domain, its missing parts supplied by reference TRBV28 and TRBJ2-6, is DVKVTQSSRYLVKRTGEKVFLECVQDMDHENMFWYRQDPGLGLRLIYFSYDVKMKEKGDIPEGYSVSREKKERFSLILESASTNQTSMYLCASSLWGARSGANVLTFGAGSRLTVL.

The J gene is TRBJ2-5, the V gene TRBV15, with D possibly being TRBD1 (6 bases). Per germline, CDR1 LNHNV and CDR2 YYDKDF (reference sequence). V gave up 5 bases and J gave up 9 bases, with 13 bases separating them. The CDR3 totals 12 residues. The CDR3 spells CATSDRGMAQYF. The CDR3 DNA reads TGTGCCACCAGCGATAGGGGGATGGCCCAGTACTTC.

As to this clone: The sample contains more than one DNA sequence encoding this CDR3. The gene calls are TRBV10-3 and TRBJ2-7; D is possibly TRBD2 (5 bases). V dropped 6 bases and J dropped 4 bases, with 7 bases sitting between them. The CDR3 has 11 residues. CDR1 and CDR2 (germline): ENHRY, SYGVKD. The CDR3 is CAIRGGYEQYF. In nucleotides, the CDR3 is TGTGCCATCAGAGGAGGTTACGAGCAGTACTTC.

This rearrangement joins TRBV6-5 to TRBJ1-5; D not certain. Germline V gives CDR1 MNHEY, CDR2 SVGAGI. The CDR3 length is 10 residues. The V and J ends lost 2 bases and 14 bases respectively, with 7 bases between them. CDR3 sequence reads: CASSYRPEHF. The CDR3 DNA follows: TGTGCCAGCAGTTACCGACCGGAGCATTTT.

The rearrangement uses TRBV6-5 and TRBJ2-1; D ambiguous. V shed 6 bases and J shed 13 bases, with 19 bases lying between them. The length of the CDR3 is 13 residues. Germline CDR1 MNHEY, CDR2 SVGAGI. The CDR3 coding sequence is TGTGCCAGCAGGTCAACTTCGGTGGTAGTACAGTTCTTC. The encoded protein is CASRSTSVVVQFF.

The chain has TRBV15 and TRBJ1-2; a possible D gene is TRBD1 (5 bases). Trimming stripped 0 bases from V and 5 bases from J, with 7 bases between. The CDR3 covers 13 residues. The germline V gene has CDR1 LNHNV and CDR2 YYDKDF (reference sequence). The CDR3 sequence is CATSRDQGYGYTF. The CDR3 DNA is TGTGCCACCAGCAGAGACCAGGGTTATGGCTACACCTTC.

Concerning this clone itself: The junction departs from germline at one end; a sequencing error may be responsible. This sequence joins TRBV5-1 and TRBJ2-2; 10 bases line up with TRBD2. Germline loops: CDR1 SGHRS, CDR2 YFSETQ. The CDR3 covers 17 residues. In DNA form, the CDR3 reads TGCACCAGCAGCGGGACCGCTAGCGGGAGATTCAGCGGGGAGCTGTTTTTT. The encoded protein is CTSSGTASGRFSGELFF.

The chain employs TRBV9 and TRBJ1-1; 7 bases fit TRBD1. Looked up from germline, CDR1 is SGDLS and CDR2 is YYNGEE. J gave up 1 base and V 4 bases, and 4 bases lay outside the gene matches. This CDR3 has 14 amino acids. The CDR3 DNA follows: TGTGCCAGCAGCCCGACAGGGACGAACACTGAAGCTTTCTTT. It codes for CASSPTGTNTEAFF.

The chain is built from TRBV5-1 and TRBJ1-5, with TRBD1 as a possible D gene (6 bases). This CDR3 comprises 15 residues. The V gene lost 0 bases and the J gene lost 6 bases, with 13 bases spanning the gap. CDR1 is SGHRS, CDR2 YFSETQ, per germline. The CDR3, as DNA: TGCGCCAGCAGCTTGGTACCAGGGGACGGTCAGCCCCAGCATTTT. This translates into CASSLVPGDGQPQHF.

This rearrangement joins TRBV18 to TRBJ1-5, with unresolved D. Per the germline V gene, CDR1 is KGHSH and CDR2 is LQKENI. The CDR3 consists of 14 residues. Trimming cost V 5 bases and J 5 bases, with 13 bases left between them. CDR3 nucleotide sequence: TGTGCCAGCTCATTGGACCGCTTGGATCAGCCCCAGCATTTT. Protein product: CASSLDRLDQPQHF. Supplemented by reference TRBV18 and TRBJ1-5, the full variable domain reads NAGVMQNPRHLVRRRGQEARLRCSPMKGHSHVYWYRQLPEEGLKFMVYLQKENIIDESGMPKERFSAEFPKEGPSILRIQQVVRGDSAAYFCASSLDRLDQPQHFGDGTRLSIL.

About this clone itself: This is likely an artifact of a read error, given a far larger clone one base away. V is TRBV5-4 and J is TRBJ2-7, with 8 positions matching TRBD2. Germline V gene sequence: CDR1 SGHNT, CDR2 YYREEE (reference sequence). This CDR3 is 16 amino acids long. V lost 4 bases to trimming and J lost 8 bases; unmatched junction nucleotides: 17. CDR3 in amino acids: CASSPLPGAGGDKQYF. The CDR3 coding sequence is TGTGCCAGCAGCCCCCTCCCGGGTGCGGGAGGCGACAAGCAGTACTTC.